The clone carrying this T cell receptor beta chain appeared many times. Its specificity is unknown. This sample is part of a study of blood T cells in healthy people across ages. The study, taken as a whole, reports: Whereas aged donors had fewer naive CD4+ cells, long-lived donors had more of them and higher diversity. Estimated diversity that came from one million T cells was considered an underestimate.

A second PCR of 7 to 11 cycles used a sample-barcoded 5' primer and a J-beta primer mix. Each CDR3 protein is one row after TCRdb ran MiXCR on the 5' RACE reads. The sample has about 1,500,000 distinct CDR3 sequences, under 30% seen once. The V and J ends lost 4 bases and 2 bases, in that order; junction bases with no gene match: 8. Germline V gene lookup returns CDR1 MGHRA and CDR2 YSYEKL. This CDR3 contains 16 residues. The clonotype comes from a woman between 25 and 40 years old in good health. The V and J genes are TRBV4-1 and TRBJ2-3; 8 nucleotides match TRBD1. The sample comprised blood. The CDR3 bases are TGCGCCAGCAGCCTCGGACAGGGTGCGTCCACAGATACGCAGTATTTT. Its protein is CASSLGQGASTDTQYF.